These 25 T cell receptor beta chains were sequenced from one sample in a study of blood T cell repertoires in COVID-19. The method was immunoSEQ multiplex PCR; TCRdb's version includes in-frame clones alone and lacks a portion of them. Of roughly 180,000 clones listed, roughly 80% were seen once; the top ten hold about 5.8%. The sequenced sample consisted of PBMCs or T cells enriched from blood (not recorded which). The source is a woman between 35 and 50 years old with acute COVID-19.

The chain carries TRBV5-4 and TRBJ2-4, with 7 bases fitting TRBD2. Losses at the gene ends were 4 bases for V and 5 bases for J; bases not matched to a gene: 12. Per germline, CDR1 SGHNT and CDR2 YYREEE (reference sequence). This CDR3 is built from 16 residues. CDR3 region: CASSNRESGNENIQYF. The DNA of the CDR3 is TGTGCCAGCAGCAACCGTGAGAGCGGGAACGAAAACATTCAGTACTTC.

CDR3 in DNA: TGCGCCAGCAGCACGGCGACTAGCGGGATTGTCGGGGAGCTGTTTTTT. It encodes CASSTATSGIVGELFF. The V call is TRBV5-1, the J call TRBJ2-2; 11 bases match TRBD2. The CDR3 covers 16 residues. Per germline, CDR1 SGHRS and CDR2 YFSETQ. V lost 4 bases and J lost 7; bases outside the gene matches: 9.

This sequence joins TRBV5-5 and TRBJ1-4, with 7 bases identical to TRBD1. CDR1 SGHKS and CDR2 YYEKEE come from the germline V gene (reference sequence). Trimming at V came to 9 bases and at J to 4 bases, leaving 3 bases not matched to a gene. CDR3 size: 12 residues. CDR3 residues: CATGTVNEKLFF. The CDR3 DNA follows: TGTGCCACCGGGACAGTTAATGAAAAACTGTTTTTT. Combining the CDR3 with reference TRBV5-5 and TRBJ1-4 gives the whole variable domain DAGVTQSPTHLIKTRGQQVTLRCSPISGHKSVSWYQQVLGQGPQFIFQYYEKEERGRGNFPDRFSARQFPNYSSELNVNALLLGDSALYLCATGTVNEKLFFGSGTQLSVL.

V usage is TRBV7-2 and J usage is TRBJ2-7; D perhaps matches TRBD1 (5 bases). Germline V lookup: CDR1 SGHTA, CDR2 FQGNSA. V dropped 5 bases and J dropped 3 bases, with 14 bases sitting between them. The length of the CDR3 is 14 residues. CDR3 residues: CASSPGLKGYEQYV. As DNA, the CDR3 is TGTGCCAGCAGCCCAGGGTTAAAGGGCTACGAGCAGTACGTC.

The rearrangement joins TRBV7-9 to TRBJ2-2, with 7 bases aligning to TRBD2. Trimming removed 5 bases from V and 2 bases from J; junction bases left unmatched: 8. Germline CDR1 SEHNR, CDR2 FQNEAQ (reference sequence). There are 16 residues in the CDR3. In DNA, the CDR3 is TGTGCCAGCAGCGTTCCTGGACTAGAAAACACCGGGGAGCTGTTTTTT. It specifies CASSVPGLENTGELFF.

The gene calls are TRBV12-3 or TRBV12-4 and TRBJ2-1; D might be TRBD2 (7 bases). There are 12 residues in the CDR3. CDR3 sequence reads: CPRCLGGGGQFF. CDR3 nucleotides: TGTCCCCGCTGTTTGGGCGGGGGCGGCCAGTTCTTC.

The rearrangement uses TRBV7-9 and TRBJ2-2; TRBD2 agrees at 8 bases. The ends lost 4 bases at V and 1 base at J; junction bases unmatched: 5. Germline V gene sequence: CDR1 SEHNR, CDR2 FQNEAQ (reference sequence). CDR3 length: 16 residues. CDR3 bases: TGTGCCAGCAGCTATTCCCGGGGGGGGAACACCGGGGAGCTGTTTTTT. Translated: CASSYSRGGNTGELFF.

Here the CDR3 DNA reads TGTGCCAGCAGCTTAGGTGTTGGGGGAGGGCCCTCCGATACGCAGTATTTT. Its translation: CASSLGVGGGPSDTQYF. The chain carries TRBV7-2 and TRBJ2-3, with 7 bases matching TRBD2. Germline V gene sequence: CDR1 SGHTA, CDR2 FQGNSA. With V trimmed by 1 base and J by 6 bases, 13 bases remained unmatched. This CDR3 comprises 17 residues.

This chain links TRBV29-1 with TRBJ1-1; TRBD1 agrees at 7 bases. From germline, CDR1 is SQVTM and CDR2 ANQGSEA. This CDR3 spans 14 amino acids. V lost 6 bases to trimming and J lost 11 bases; unmatched junction nucleotides: 18. The CDR3 is CSVMSWSQGNWAFF. DNA for the CDR3: TGCAGCGTCATGTCTTGGTCACAGGGGAATTGGGCTTTCTTT.

The chain recombines TRBV5-4 with TRBJ2-3; 8 bases map to TRBD2. The CDR3 extends over 16 amino acids. V gave up 1 base and J gave up 5 bases; unmatched junction bases: 9. Germline CDR1 and CDR2: SGHNT and YYREEE (reference sequence). The CDR3, as DNA: TGTGCCAGCAGCTTGTGGTCGAGCGGGAGATTAGATACGCAGTATTTT. It codes for CASSLWSSGRLDTQYF.

The rearrangement links TRBV7-9 to TRBJ2-5; possibly TRBD1 for D (6 bases). The CDR3 has 15 amino acids. In germline, CDR1 is SEHNR, CDR2 FQNEAQ (reference sequence). Trimming cost V 5 bases and J 1 base, with 14 bases left between them. The CDR3 DNA follows: TGTGCCAGCAGCGGATATTGGACAGTCCAAGAGACCCAGTACTTC. Translated: CASSGYWTVQETQYF.

This chain uses TRBV19 with TRBJ2-1; TRBD2 aligns across 10 bases. Trimming cost V 5 bases and J 4 bases; bases outside gene matches: 5. Per germline, CDR1 LNHDA and CDR2 SQIVND (reference sequence). The CDR3 extends over 15 amino acids. CDR3 DNA: TGTGCCAGTAGTTTCCAACTAGCGGGATACAATGAGCAGTTCTTC. Its protein is CASSFQLAGYNEQFF.

Only a few counts were recorded for this clone. The V call is TRBV21-1, the J call TRBJ2-1; the listed D gene, TRBD2, was not tested against the DNA. TRBV21-1 is reported as a pseudogene. The CDR3 has 18 amino acids. In nucleotides, the CDR3 is TGTGCCAGCAGCAAATCAGTCGGTAGCGGGAGGGCCTACAATGAGCAGTTCTTC. Translating gives CASSKSVGSGRAYNEQFF.

The chain uses TRBV5-4 and TRBJ1-5; 11 bases align to TRBD1. Germline-derived CDR1 and CDR2 are SGHNT and YYREEE (reference sequence). The length of the CDR3 is 15 residues. V was clipped by 4 bases and J by 6 bases; unmatched bases: 6. In DNA, the CDR3 is TGTGCCAGCAGCATGGGGACAGGGGGAGGTCAGCCCCAGCATTTT. Translated: CASSMGTGGGQPQHF.

The chain couples TRBV12-5 to TRBJ1-1; 8 nucleotides match TRBD1. CDR1 is LGHNT and CDR2 is FRNRAP in the germline V gene. The CDR3 consists of 18 residues. V lost 0 bases and J lost 0; bases outside the gene matches: 9. CDR3 DNA sequence: TGTGCTAGTGGTTTGGTACGCGGGCAGGGGGCTTTGAACACTGAAGCTTTCTTT. This sequence encodes CASGLVRGQGALNTEAFF. The full variable domain, completed using reference TRBV12-5 and TRBJ1-1, is DARVTQTPRHKVTEMGQEVTMRCQPILGHNTVFWYRQTMMQGLELLAYFRNRAPLDDSGMPKDRFSAEMPDATLATLKIQPSEPRDSAVYFCASGLVRGQGALNTEAFFGQGTRLTVV.

There are many counts of this clone. The chain joins TRBV6-1 to TRBJ2-1, with 8 bases fitting TRBD2. The CDR3 sequence is 15 residues long. CDR1 is MNHNS and CDR2 is SASEGT in the germline V gene. The junction had 6 bases not matched to a gene; V was cut back by 1 base and J by 7 bases. This CDR3 is CASSEEAGAGNEQFF. CDR3 sequence (DNA): TGTGCCAGCAGTGAAGAAGCGGGAGCGGGAAATGAGCAGTTCTTC.

The chain links TRBV5-1 to TRBJ2-1; 7 nucleotides align to TRBD2. V lost 0 bases to trimming and J lost 4 bases; unmatched junction nucleotides: 4. CDR1 is SGHRS, CDR2 YFSETQ, per germline. The CDR3 length is 15 residues. In nucleotides, the CDR3 is TGCGCCAGCAGCTTGGGGGACTACCTATACAATGAGCAGTTCTTC. Translated, it gives CASSLGDYLYNEQFF. The full variable domain, in which reference TRBV5-1 and TRBJ2-1 provide the parts outside the CDR3, is KAGVTQTPRYLIKTRGQQVTLSCSPISGHRSVSWYQQTPGQGLQFLFEYFSETQRNKGNFPGRFSGRQFSNSRSEMNVSTLELGDSALYLCASSLGDYLYNEQFFGPGTRLTVL.

The chain links TRBV19 to TRBJ2-1; TRBD1 agrees at 7 bases. The germline CDR1 and CDR2 sequences are LNHDA and SQIVND (reference sequence). This CDR3 spans 19 amino acids. J was trimmed by 0 bases and V by 1 base; bases with no gene match: 12. CDR3 residues: CASSIGARGRRSSYNEQFF. Written as DNA, the CDR3 is TGTGCCAGTAGTATAGGTGCTAGGGGGCGGAGGAGCTCCTACAATGAGCAGTTCTTC.

This clone was recorded once. The chain has TRBV21-1 and TRBJ2-7; the table gives TRBD2 as D, unverified against the DNA. TRBV21-1 has pseudogene status. This CDR3 spans 16 amino acids. CDR3 nucleotide sequence: TGTGCCAGCAGCAAAGTTGGGGTAGCGGGATCCGGGGGGCAGTACGTC. Amino acid sequence: CASSKVGVAGSGGQYV.

V and J are TRBV30 and TRBJ2-6; a weak D match, TRBD1 (6 bases). The CDR3 runs to 17 residues. Germline-derived CDR1 and CDR2 are GTSNPN and SVGIG (reference sequence). Trimming removed 2 bases at V and 0 bases at J, with 14 bases between. The CDR3 region is CAWSRARTDSGANVLTF. The DNA of the CDR3 is TGTGCCTGGAGTCGGGCGAGGACAGACTCTGGGGCCAACGTCCTGACTTTC.

This clone appeared once. The chain joins TRBV4-1 to TRBJ2-3, with 7 bases that match TRBD2. The CDR3 runs to 16 residues. With 0 bases clipped from V and 1 base from J, the junction kept 4 bases outside the gene matches. The germline V gene encodes CDR1 MGHRA and CDR2 YSYEKL. CDR3 sequence reads: CASSQDLTSGTDTQYF. Here the CDR3 DNA reads TGCGCCAGCAGCCAAGATCTAACTAGCGGCACAGATACGCAGTATTTT.

The chain links TRBV6-6 to TRBJ1-2, with D uncertain. The germline V gene encodes CDR1 MNHNY and CDR2 SVGAGI (reference sequence). This CDR3 contains 14 residues. V was trimmed by 4 bases and J by 0 bases, leaving 9 bases between them. The DNA of the CDR3 is TGTGCCAGCAGTTTGGCGGCGGCTAACTATGGCTACACCTTC. Encoded protein: CASSLAAANYGYTF.

Only a few counts were recorded for this clone. The chain uses TRBV13 and TRBJ1-2; 8 nucleotides line up with TRBD1. The CDR3 loop spans 14 amino acids. V was pared by 6 bases and J by 4 bases, with 7 bases of the junction left unmatched. The V gene's germline CDR1 is PRHDT and CDR2 FYEKMQ (reference sequence). The CDR3 DNA follows: TGTGCCAGCAGTCAGGGGGCGCCTGGCTATGGCTACACCTTC. It translates to CASSQGAPGYGYTF. Together with reference TRBV13 and TRBJ1-2, the CDR3 gives the full variable domain: AAGVIQSPRHLIKEKRETATLKCYPIPRHDTVYWYQQGPGQDPQFLISFYEKMQSDKGSIPDRFSAQQFSDYHSELNMSSLELGDSALYFCASSQGAPGYGYTFGSGTRLTVV.

V and J are TRBV19 and TRBJ2-6; possible D gene TRBD2, 5 bases. Germline V gives CDR1 LNHDA, CDR2 SQIVND (reference sequence). Trimming shortened V by 5 bases and J by 2 bases, and 10 bases separated the two germline ends. The CDR3 spans 15 residues. Here the CDR3 reads CASSASGPGANVLTF. Written as DNA, the CDR3 is TGTGCCAGTAGTGCCAGCGGCCCTGGGGCCAACGTCCTGACTTTC.

V and J are TRBV3-1 (or the pseudogene TRBV3-2) and TRBJ1-3; the D is unclear. V was pared by 5 bases and J by 1 base, with 18 bases between. CDR1 is LGHDT and CDR2 is YNNKEL in the germline V gene (reference sequence). CDR3 size: 17 residues. The CDR3 DNA sequence: TGTGCCAGCAGCAAACCCGAACTATCGTTATCTGGAAACACCATATATTTT. Its translation is CASSKPELSLSGNTIYF.